This is a list of T cell receptor beta chains from one sample in a study of blood T cell repertoires in COVID-19. Method: immunoSEQ multiplex PCR; TCRdb's copy keeps in-frame clones and lacks some. This sample has around 170,000 clones, with 86% found just once. Sequences were obtained from peripheral blood. The receptors derive from an older woman with acute or convalescent COVID-19. CDR3s include the opening cysteine and the closing phenylalanine or tryptophan. Fields, in order: clone size, V gene, J gene, CDR3 protein. Clone size is not always given. Where it is, it says once, few, many or a class for expanded clones.

few	TRBV5-6	TRBJ1-5	CASSQDRDQPQHF
few	TRBV4-2	TRBJ1-2	CASSQDPLPQIYGYTF
.	TRBV24-1	TRBJ1-1	CATQGAMNTEAFF
once	TRBV10-2	TRBJ1-1	CASSVQGPKNTEAFF
.	TRBV3-1/TRBV3-2	TRBJ2-1	CASSHPGLAYNEQFF
once	TRBV2	TRBJ1-1	CATEGTRARTEAFF
.	TRBV5-5	TRBJ2-7	CASSLDPGQGAGEQYF
.	TRBV5-5	TRBJ1-3	CASSLTVSGNTIYF
.	TRBV5-1	TRBJ1-1	CASRLGGKNTEAFF
.	TRBV30	TRBJ1-2	CAWSNERTNYGYTF
.	TRBV4-2	TRBJ1-3	CASSQDYFVGNTIYF
.	TRBV12-3/TRBV12-4	TRBJ1-2	CASRANRDRGYTF
.	TRBV7-8	TRBJ1-2	CASSLVGTDRYISNYGYTF
.	TRBV4-1	TRBJ1-1	CASSQRQGQNTEAFF
.	TRBV7-2	TRBJ1-2	CASSPRRDRGVEGYTF
.	TRBV9	TRBJ2-1	CASSVSPGWRDRNEQFF
.	TRBV20-1	TRBJ2-3	CSASSIRRTSGTDTQYF
once	TRBV24-1	TRBJ2-5	CATSPGTSGRGGLQETQYF
.	TRBV27	TRBJ1-6	CASSYGGYNSPLHF
once	TRBV5-8	TRBJ1-1	CASSLGRVLLLDTEAFF
once	TRBV7-2	TRBJ2-4	CANPTGECENIQYF
.	TRBV3-1/TRBV3-2	TRBJ2-3	CASSQGKFREIDTQYF
.	TRBV27	TRBJ2-1	CASSRTWGSYNEQFF
.	TRBV30	TRBJ2-6	CAWSVATSSGANVLTF
.	TRBV14	TRBJ1-2	CASSQGGPGGYTF
.	TRBV10-2	TRBJ1-3	CASSEWGTSGNTIYF
.	TRBV4-3	TRBJ2-7	CASSQERYYEQYF
.	TRBV27	TRBJ1-5	CASSLDRQGRQPQHF
.	TRBV11-2	TRBJ1-2	CASSLGRGTPNYGYTF